Listed below are T cell receptor beta chains from one sample, sequenced in a study of blood T cell repertoires in COVID-19. The method was immunoSEQ multiplex PCR; TCRdb's version includes in-frame clones alone and lacks a portion of them. This sample has 45,000 to 55,000 clones; around 87% occur once, and the top ten carry about 8.3%. Sequencing input: peripheral blood. Source of these receptors: a man aged 50-59 years with active COVID-19. The CDR3 runs from the conserved cysteine through the conserved F or W. Each record gives: CDR3 protein, CDR3 DNA, V gene, clone size, D gene, J gene, CDR3 length. A D gene is named only where the DNA matches it firmly. Expanded clones are given a class, and other clones once, few, many or no size at all.

cdr3_aa: CASSEGRGTLYTQYF
cdr3_nt: TGTGCCAGCAGTGAAGGCAGGGGGACCTTATATACGCAGTATTTT
v_call: TRBV2
clone_size: NA
d_call: TRBD1
j_call: TRBJ2-3
cdr3_length: 15

cdr3_aa: CASSRLEGVNTEAFF
cdr3_nt: TGTGCCAGCAGCCGTCTGGAAGGGGTTAACACTGAAGCTTTCTTT
v_call: TRBV4-2
clone_size: NA
d_call: NA
j_call: TRBJ1-1
cdr3_length: 15

cdr3_aa: CASSEYSGEQFF
cdr3_nt: TGTGCCAGCAGTGAATACTCAGGAGAGCAGTTCTTC
v_call: TRBV6-1
clone_size: NA
d_call: NA
j_call: TRBJ2-1
cdr3_length: 12

cdr3_aa: CACRDLAYEQYF
cdr3_nt: TGTGCCTGTAGGGACTTGGCCTACGAGCAGTACTTC
v_call: TRBV30
clone_size: NA
d_call: NA
j_call: TRBJ2-7
cdr3_length: 12

cdr3_aa: CASSDASGSGTEAFF
cdr3_nt: TGCGCCAGCAGTGATGCCTCGGGCAGCGGGACTGAAGCTTTCTTT
v_call: TRBV10-1
clone_size: NA
d_call: NA
j_call: TRBJ1-1
cdr3_length: 15

cdr3_aa: CAGLRGQGWNTEAFF
cdr3_nt: TGTGCCGGCCTTCGAGGACAGGGATGGAACACTGAAGCTTTCTTT
v_call: TRBV5-4
clone_size: NA
d_call: TRBD1
j_call: TRBJ1-1
cdr3_length: 15

cdr3_aa: CASGRTGVTEAFF
cdr3_nt: TGTGCCAGCGGTCGGACAGGGGTCACTGAAGCTTTCTTT
v_call: TRBV11-3
clone_size: NA
d_call: TRBD1
j_call: TRBJ1-1
cdr3_length: 13

cdr3_aa: CASSRSRPPGEQYF
cdr3_nt: TGTGCCAGCAGTCGGTCGAGGCCACCGGGCGAGCAGTACTTC
v_call: TRBV27
clone_size: NA
d_call: NA
j_call: TRBJ2-7
cdr3_length: 14

cdr3_aa: CASAEEGRHQETQYF
cdr3_nt: TGTGCCAGCGCCGAGGAGGGCCGCCACCAAGAGACCCAGTACTTC
v_call: TRBV9
clone_size: once
d_call: NA
j_call: TRBJ2-5
cdr3_length: 15

cdr3_aa: CASSPRVAEANVLTF
cdr3_nt: TGCGCCAGCAGCCCCAGGGTTGCAGAGGCCAACGTCCTGACTTTC
v_call: TRBV4-3
clone_size: once
d_call: NA
j_call: TRBJ2-6
cdr3_length: 15

cdr3_aa: CASSRDTATDTQYF
cdr3_nt: TGTGCCAGTAGCCGGGACACCGCCACAGATACGCAGTATTTT
v_call: TRBV19
clone_size: NA
d_call: NA
j_call: TRBJ2-3
cdr3_length: 14

cdr3_aa: CASNKLGAGGLPGQYF
cdr3_nt: TGTGCCAGCAATAAACTCGGGGCAGGGGGACTCCCGGGGCAGTACTTC
v_call: TRBV21-1
clone_size: NA
d_call: NA
j_call: TRBJ2-7
cdr3_length: 16

cdr3_aa: CASSIARETQYF
cdr3_nt: TGTGCCAGCAGTATAGCGCGGGAGACCCAGTACTTC
v_call: TRBV28
clone_size: NA
d_call: NA
j_call: TRBJ2-5
cdr3_length: 12

cdr3_aa: CASSAGQSSGNTIYF
cdr3_nt: TGTGCCAGCAGCGCGGGACAGAGCTCTGGAAACACCATATATTTT
v_call: TRBV5-4
clone_size: few
d_call: TRBD1
j_call: TRBJ1-3
cdr3_length: 15

cdr3_aa: CATSDPGTGVGETQYF
cdr3_nt: TGTGCCACCAGTGATCCCGGGACAGGGGTTGGGGAGACCCAGTACTTC
v_call: TRBV24-1
clone_size: NA
d_call: TRBD1
j_call: TRBJ2-5
cdr3_length: 16

cdr3_aa: CASSLSTGPPDTQYF
cdr3_nt: TGTGCCAGCTCCCTCTCGACAGGGCCCCCTGATACGCAGTATTTT
v_call: TRBV18
clone_size: NA
d_call: TRBD1
j_call: TRBJ2-3
cdr3_length: 15

cdr3_aa: CASSPIAAPAAPGELFF
cdr3_nt: TGTGCTAGCAGCCCTATCGCCGCTCCAGCGGCGCCCGGGGAGCTGTTTTTT
v_call: TRBV7-7
clone_size: once
d_call: NA
j_call: TRBJ2-2
cdr3_length: 17

cdr3_aa: CASSIHRGSDTQYF
cdr3_nt: TGTGCCAGCAGTATCCACAGGGGATCAGATACGCAGTATTTT
v_call: TRBV11-3
clone_size: NA
d_call: TRBD1
j_call: TRBJ2-3
cdr3_length: 14

cdr3_aa: CASGPTSGLTYEQYF
cdr3_nt: TGTGCTAGTGGTCCCACTAGCGGGCTGACCTACGAGCAGTACTTC
v_call: TRBV12-5
clone_size: NA
d_call: TRBD2
j_call: TRBJ2-7
cdr3_length: 15

cdr3_aa: CSVSGREGETQYF
cdr3_nt: TGCAGCGTTAGCGGGAGGGAAGGAGAGACCCAGTACTTC
v_call: TRBV29-1
clone_size: NA
d_call: TRBD2
j_call: TRBJ2-5
cdr3_length: 13

cdr3_aa: CASSVEAGGETQYF
cdr3_nt: TGTGCCAGCAGCGTAGAAGCAGGAGGGGAGACCCAGTACTTC
v_call: TRBV9
clone_size: once
d_call: NA
j_call: TRBJ2-5
cdr3_length: 14

cdr3_aa: CASSLTGAAGANVLTF
cdr3_nt: TGTGCCAGCAGCTTAACAGGCGCTGCTGGGGCCAACGTCCTGACTTTC
v_call: TRBV7-8
clone_size: NA
d_call: NA
j_call: TRBJ2-6
cdr3_length: 16

cdr3_aa: CASRNRDKNEKLFF
cdr3_nt: TGTGCCAGTCGAAACCGGGACAAAAATGAAAAACTGTTTTTT
v_call: TRBV19
clone_size: NA
d_call: NA
j_call: TRBJ1-4
cdr3_length: 14

cdr3_aa: CASSLDPGLLYEQYF
cdr3_nt: TGCGCCAGCAGCTTGGACCCAGGTCTCCTTTACGAGCAGTACTTC
v_call: TRBV5-1
clone_size: NA
d_call: NA
j_call: TRBJ2-7
cdr3_length: 15

cdr3_aa: CASSSGQGAFTEAFF
cdr3_nt: TGTGCCAGCAGTTCCGGACAGGGGGCGTTCACTGAAGCTTTCTTT
v_call: TRBV11-3
clone_size: NA
d_call: TRBD1
j_call: TRBJ1-1
cdr3_length: 15

cdr3_aa: CATSRDPSGRETQYF
cdr3_nt: TGTGCCACCAGCAGAGATCCCTCGGGAAGGGAGACCCAGTACTTC
v_call: TRBV15
clone_size: once
d_call: NA
j_call: TRBJ2-5
cdr3_length: 15